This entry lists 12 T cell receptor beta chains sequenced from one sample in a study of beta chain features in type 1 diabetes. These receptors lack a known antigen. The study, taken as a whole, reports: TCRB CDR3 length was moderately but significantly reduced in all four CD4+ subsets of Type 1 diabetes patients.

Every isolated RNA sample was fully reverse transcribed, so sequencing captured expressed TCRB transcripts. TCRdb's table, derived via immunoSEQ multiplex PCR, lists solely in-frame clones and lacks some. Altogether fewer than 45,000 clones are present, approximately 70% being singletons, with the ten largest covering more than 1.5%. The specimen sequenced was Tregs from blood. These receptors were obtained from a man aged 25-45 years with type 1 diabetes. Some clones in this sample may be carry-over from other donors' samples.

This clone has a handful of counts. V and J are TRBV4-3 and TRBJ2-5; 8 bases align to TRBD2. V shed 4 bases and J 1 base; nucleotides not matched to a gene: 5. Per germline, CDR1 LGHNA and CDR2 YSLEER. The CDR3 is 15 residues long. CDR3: CASSPGAGGQETQYF. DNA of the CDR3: TGCGCCAGCAGCCCCGGGGCGGGGGGCCAAGAGACCCAGTACTTC.

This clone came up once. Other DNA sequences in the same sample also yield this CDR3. As DNA, the CDR3 is TGTGCCAGCACTCAGGGGCTCAGCAATCAGCCCCAGCATTTT. Translated, it gives CASTQGLSNQPQHF. The gene calls are TRBV28 and TRBJ1-5; TRBD1 is a possible D gene (6 bases). Trimming took off 7 bases at V and 1 base at J, with 11 bases between the two ends. Germline V lookup: CDR1 MDHEN, CDR2 SYDVKM. This CDR3 is built from 14 residues.

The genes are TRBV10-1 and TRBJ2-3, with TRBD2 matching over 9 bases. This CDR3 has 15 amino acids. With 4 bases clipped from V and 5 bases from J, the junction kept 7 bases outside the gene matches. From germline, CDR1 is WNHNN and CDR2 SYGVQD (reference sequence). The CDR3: CASSGAGGRVDTQYF. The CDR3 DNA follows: TGCGCCAGCAGTGGGGCGGGGGGGCGTGTAGATACGCAGTATTTT.

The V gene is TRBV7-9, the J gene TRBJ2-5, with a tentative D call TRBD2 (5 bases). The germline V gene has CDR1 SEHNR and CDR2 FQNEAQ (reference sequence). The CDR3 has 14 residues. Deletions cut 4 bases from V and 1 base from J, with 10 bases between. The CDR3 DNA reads TGTGCCAGCAGCTGGAGGACCACCCAAGAGACCCAGTACTTC. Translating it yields CASSWRTTQETQYF.

The CDR3 region has the DNA TGCAGCGTTGAGACAGGGAATTCGTACGAGCAGTACTTC. It specifies CSVETGNSYEQYF. This sequence joins TRBV29-1 and TRBJ2-7; 7 bases line up with TRBD1. Germline V gives CDR1 SQVTM, CDR2 ANQGSEA. This CDR3 has 13 residues. V lost 3 bases, J lost 4 bases, and 6 bases stayed unmatched.

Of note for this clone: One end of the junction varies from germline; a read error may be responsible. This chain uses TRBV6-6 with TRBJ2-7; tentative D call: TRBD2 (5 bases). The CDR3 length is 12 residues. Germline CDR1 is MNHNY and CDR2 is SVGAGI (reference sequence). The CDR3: CASSYSGYGQYF. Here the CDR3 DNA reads TGTGCCAGCAGTTACAGCGGCTACGGGCAGTACTTC.

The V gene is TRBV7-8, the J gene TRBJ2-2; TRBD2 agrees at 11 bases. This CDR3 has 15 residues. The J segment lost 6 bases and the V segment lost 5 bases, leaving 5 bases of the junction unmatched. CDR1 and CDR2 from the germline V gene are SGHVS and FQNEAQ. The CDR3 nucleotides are TGTGCCAGCAGCCATAGCGGGGGGGCGGCCGGGGAGCTGTTTTTT. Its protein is CASSHSGGAAGELFF.

The CDR3 protein is CASSQLPRETQYF. In DNA form, the CDR3 reads TGTGCCAGCAGCCAACTACCCCGAGAGACCCAGTACTTC. V is TRBV4-2 and J is TRBJ2-5, with D uncertain. Germline CDR1 and CDR2: LGHNA and YNFKEQ. Trimming took off 2 bases at V and 4 bases at J, with 8 bases between the two ends. The CDR3 sequence is 13 residues long.

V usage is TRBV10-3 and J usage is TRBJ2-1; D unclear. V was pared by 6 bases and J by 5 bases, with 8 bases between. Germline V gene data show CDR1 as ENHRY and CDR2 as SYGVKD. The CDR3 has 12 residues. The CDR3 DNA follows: TGTGCCATCAGAGCCACGGACAATGAGCAGTTCTTC. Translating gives CAIRATDNEQFF.

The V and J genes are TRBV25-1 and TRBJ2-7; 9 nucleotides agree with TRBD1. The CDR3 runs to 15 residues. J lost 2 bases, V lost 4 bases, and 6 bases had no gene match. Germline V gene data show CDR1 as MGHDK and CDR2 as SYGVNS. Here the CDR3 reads CASSALGTGTYEQYF. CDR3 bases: TGTGCCAGCAGTGCCCTCGGGACAGGGACCTACGAGCAGTACTTC.

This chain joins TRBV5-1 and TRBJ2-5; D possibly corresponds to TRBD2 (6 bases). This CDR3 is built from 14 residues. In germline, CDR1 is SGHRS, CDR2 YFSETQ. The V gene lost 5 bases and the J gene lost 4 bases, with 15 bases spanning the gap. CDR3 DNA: TGCGCCAGCAGTAGGTCCGGAGGGAGAGAGACCCAGTACTTC. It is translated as CASSRSGGRETQYF.

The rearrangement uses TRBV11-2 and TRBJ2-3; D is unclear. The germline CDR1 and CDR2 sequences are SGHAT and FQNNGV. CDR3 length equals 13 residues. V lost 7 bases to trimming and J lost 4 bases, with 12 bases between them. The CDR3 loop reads CASNQIRADTQYF. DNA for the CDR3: TGTGCCAGCAACCAAATTAGAGCAGATACGCAGTATTTT.